This T cell receptor (beta chain) stems from a study of Ad26.COV2.S vaccination and SARS-CoV-2 variants. Sequenced by immunoSEQ multiplex PCR; TCRdb stores in-frame clones only, minus some. The sample has hundreds of thousands of clones, roughly 90% seen once; the top ten hold about 1.5%. Treatment reported: roughly 19 received Ad26.COV2.S at low or high dose, single or two shots; about 5 received placebo; per-sample allocation not given. The samples date from day 63 after the first vaccine or placebo injection. With 8 bases removed from V and 4 bases from J, the gap between germline ends came to 14 bases. The germline CDR1 and CDR2 sequences are GTSNPN and SVGIG (reference sequence). The CDR3 extends over 13 amino acids.

Sequenced here: peripheral blood, sampled in a trial of Ad26.COV2.S vaccine versus placebo. This TCR was recovered from a person between 18 and 60 years old who received the Ad26.COV2.S COVID-19 vaccine or a placebo. The chain links TRBV30 to TRBJ2-2, with D possibly TRBD1 on 7 matching bases. The CDR3 DNA is TGTGCCCAGGGGGACTTCAGCACCGGGGAGCTGTTTTTT. It translates to CAQGDFSTGELFF.